The next 31 T cell receptor beta chains were all read from a single sample in a study of blood T cells in healthy people across ages (dated by TCRdb to the mid-2010s). Library preparation was by 5' RACE. For sequencing, an Illumina HiSeq 2500 was employed. A second roughly 6 to 11 cycle PCR used a sample-barcoded 5' primer and a J-beta primer mix. The raw public data were reprocessed by TCRdb itself: fastp quality trimming at Q25, MiXCR clonotype calling, in-frame beta chains only. Each entry is one CDR3 protein sequence, shown with its most common DNA and genes. The sample table records some 900,000 distinct CDR3 sequences; around 46% of these occur just once. The ten largest account for about an eighth of the sample. The material sequenced was blood. The receptor set was obtained from a man aged 25-40 years in good health.

To note about this clonotype: A read error may be the cause here, since a much bigger clone is one base away. The chain employs TRBV6-6 and TRBJ1-2; tentative D call: TRBD1 (5 bases). This CDR3 has 12 amino acids. V was shortened by 6 bases and J by 1 base, with 6 bases between the two germline ends. Germline CDR1 reads MNHNY; CDR2 reads SVGAGI (reference sequence). The CDR3 DNA follows: TGTGCCAGCAGAGACAGTAACTATGGCTACACCTTC. Protein sequence: CASRDSNYGYTF.

Of note for this clonotype: Relative to the germline gene, one junction end is altered; a read error may explain this. V gene TRBV7-2 combines with J gene TRBJ2-2; 7 bases are a match to TRBD2. From germline, CDR1 is SGHTA and CDR2 FQGNSA. The CDR3 contains 15 residues. As DNA, the CDR3 is TGTGTCAGCTGGGAGGGCAGGCGGAACACCGGGGAGCTGTTTTTT. As protein: CVSWEGRRNTGELFF.

This clonotype was counted a few times. The chain uses TRBV7-2 and TRBJ2-7, with 12 nucleotides matching TRBD2. CDR1 is SGHTA, CDR2 FQGNSA, per germline. V lost 5 bases and J lost 6; bases outside the gene matches: 8. This CDR3 spans 15 amino acids. The chain's CDR3 is CASSPLAGGRGEQYF. The CDR3 DNA reads TGTGCCAGCAGCCCCCTAGCGGGGGGGCGAGGCGAGCAGTACTTC.

The rearrangement links TRBV9 to TRBJ2-7, with D unresolved. The length of the CDR3 is 13 residues. Germline CDR1 reads SGDLS; CDR2 reads YYNGEE. V lost 0 bases and J lost 5, with 9 bases in between. In nucleotides, the CDR3 is TGTGCCAGCAGCGTAGCTTATAGTGACGAGCAGTACTTC. Translated, it gives CASSVAYSDEQYF.

The table lists this clonotype with a few counts. V is TRBV20-1 and J is TRBJ2-3, with D perhaps given as TRBD1 or TRBD2 (6 bases each). Germline V lookup: CDR1 DFQATT, CDR2 SNEGSKA (reference sequence). With 0 bases removed from V and 2 bases from J, the gap between germline ends came to 18 bases. This CDR3 contains 17 residues. The CDR3 DNA is TGCAGTGCTAGAGATCCAGGGGCGGGGAGTCCCACAGATACGCAGTATTTT. Its protein product is CSARDPGAGSPTDTQYF.

V and J are TRBV28 and TRBJ2-7; D remains ambiguous. This CDR3 is built from 14 residues. V was clipped by 3 bases and J by 2 bases, with 11 bases between them. Germline CDR1 MDHEN, CDR2 SYDVKM. This CDR3 is CASSFDIQPYEQYF. The CDR3 DNA follows: TGTGCCAGCAGTTTCGATATCCAGCCCTACGAGCAGTACTTC.

J is TRBJ2-1 and V is TRBV15, with TRBD1 matching over 11 bases. CDR1 and CDR2 from the germline V gene are LNHNV and YYDKDF (reference sequence). V gave up 0 bases and J gave up 9 bases; unmatched junction bases: 4. This CDR3 has 15 residues. CDR3 sequence (DNA): TGTGCCACCAGCAGAGATAGGGACAGGGGGGCTGAGCAGTTCTTC. Its translation is CATSRDRDRGAEQFF.

There are a few counts of this clonotype. The chain carries TRBV7-9 and TRBJ2-5, with D hard to call. Trimming pared 5 bases from V and 4 bases from J, leaving 11 bases between. Germline V gene data show CDR1 as SEHNR and CDR2 as FQNEAQ (reference sequence). The CDR3 length is 13 residues. The CDR3 protein is CASSPHGPETQYF. The CDR3 nucleotides read TGTGCCAGCAGCCCCCACGGGCCAGAGACCCAGTACTTC.

The chain uses TRBV7-9 and TRBJ2-1; the D gene is possibly TRBD2 (7 bases). V gave up 5 bases and J gave up 8 bases, with 19 bases separating them. The germline CDR1 and CDR2 sequences are SEHNR and FQNEAQ (reference sequence). The CDR3 runs 15 residues. The CDR3 region is CASSPPRGAVHEQFF. CDR3 DNA sequence: TGTGCCAGCAGCCCTCCCCGGGGGGCGGTTCATGAGCAGTTCTTC.

The chain links TRBV7-2 to TRBJ2-1, with D possibly being TRBD2 (6 bases). CDR1 is SGHTA, CDR2 FQGNSA, per germline. V lost 3 bases and J lost 7, with 10 bases in between. The CDR3 spans 13 residues. The CDR3 bases are TGTGCCAGCAGCTTCGCAGGGAGGAATGAGCAGTTCTTC. This translates into CASSFAGRNEQFF.

This chain joins TRBV14 and TRBJ2-1; 8 positions match TRBD2. The V gene end was trimmed by 8 bases and the J gene end by 4 bases; junction bases not matched to a gene: 13. The germline V gene encodes CDR1 SGHDN and CDR2 FVKESK. This CDR3 is built from 16 residues. The CDR3 sequence: CASGPLSGGGYNEQFF. Here the CDR3 DNA reads TGTGCCAGCGGGCCACTTAGTGGCGGGGGGTACAATGAGCAGTTCTTC.

As regards this clonotype: Possible read error: a much larger clone is one base away. The chain combines TRBV5-8 with TRBJ2-3, with a tentative D call TRBD2 (6 bases). Germline assignment: CDR1 SGHTS and CDR2 YDEGEE. The CDR3 contains 17 residues. This CDR3 is CTSSEPPGTDYTDTQYF. The CDR3 nucleotides read TGTACCAGCAGCGAACCCCCCGGGACTGACTACACAGATACGCAGTATTTT.

This clonotype was seen only a few times. The chain employs TRBV28 and TRBJ2-7, with D tentatively TRBD1 (6 bases). This CDR3 has 15 residues. V lost 6 bases and J 4 bases, leaving 19 bases between the germline ends. Germline loops: CDR1 MDHEN, CDR2 SYDVKM. The CDR3 region has the DNA TGTGCCAGCAGACTACCCAGGGGCATCGGTTACGAGCAGTACTTC. This encodes CASRLPRGIGYEQYF.

The rearrangement links TRBV4-1 to TRBJ2-1, with 7 bases aligning to TRBD2. The trim removed 5 bases at V and 1 base at J, leaving 8 bases unmatched. CDR1 and CDR2 (germline): MGHRA, YSYEKL. The CDR3 runs to 16 residues. CDR3 in DNA: TGCGCCAGCAGCTGGCGACTAGCATGGTCCTACAATGAGCAGTTCTTC. This gives the protein CASSWRLAWSYNEQFF.

This clonotype was recorded a few times. The J gene is TRBJ2-3, the V gene TRBV20-1, with 11 bases identical to TRBD2. The CDR3 runs to 15 residues. V lost 6 bases, J lost 2 bases, and 7 bases stayed unmatched. CDR1 and CDR2 (germline): DFQATT, SNEGSKA (reference sequence). The CDR3 sequence: CSAPTSGDPTDTQYF. CDR3 bases: TGCAGTGCCCCGACTAGCGGGGACCCCACAGATACGCAGTATTTT.

This clonotype was seen many times. The rearrangement joins TRBV4-3 to TRBJ2-7; D not resolved. V lost 3 bases to trimming and J lost 2 bases, with 11 bases between them. CDR1 and CDR2 from the germline V gene are LGHNA and YSLEER. This CDR3 contains 14 residues. CDR3 region: CASSQSDGPYEQYF. For the CDR3, the DNA is TGCGCCAGCAGCCAGTCTGACGGGCCCTACGAGCAGTACTTC.

Ten or more counts support this clonotype. The chain has TRBV7-8 and TRBJ1-5; TRBD1 matches 8 bases. J was trimmed by 12 bases and V by 1 base; bases with no gene match: 5. Germline lookup yields CDR1 SGHVS and CDR2 FQNEAQ. The CDR3 loop spans 13 amino acids. The CDR3 DNA follows: TGTGCCAGCAGCTTAGTAGGGGGGACAGGCCAGCATTTT. This gives the protein CASSLVGGTGQHF.

In this sample, this clonotype turned up a few times. The chain employs TRBV3-1 and TRBJ2-7; the D gene is possibly TRBD1 (6 bases). Germline V gene data show CDR1 as LGHDT and CDR2 as YNNKEL (reference sequence). The CDR3 has 11 amino acids. V was pared by 1 base and J by 11 bases, with 9 bases between. In nucleotides, the CDR3 is TGTGCCAGCAGCCAAGGACAGGAGAAGTACTTC. Translated, it gives CASSQGQEKYF.

The chain combines TRBV7-9 with TRBJ1-3, with TRBD1 matching over 7 bases. V was pared by 11 bases and J by 4 bases, with 11 bases of the junction left unmatched. The CDR3 consists of 14 residues. Germline loops: CDR1 SEHNR, CDR2 FQNEAQ (reference sequence). CDR3 DNA sequence: TGTGCCGGGATATCCGGACAGGCGGGAAACACCATATATTTT. As protein: CAGISGQAGNTIYF.

The J gene is TRBJ2-5, the V gene TRBV28; TRBD2 aligns across 15 bases. CDR3 size: 16 residues. Per the germline V gene, CDR1 is MDHEN and CDR2 is SYDVKM. After removal of 8 bases from V and 4 bases from J, the junction contained 8 bases not matched to a gene. The DNA for the CDR3 is TGTGCCAGCCGAGGACTAGCGGGGGGGGGAACAGAGACCCAGTACTTC. It yields the protein CASRGLAGGGTETQYF.

This chain uses TRBV6-2 or TRBV6-3 with TRBJ1-5, with TRBD1 as a possible D gene (5 bases). Per germline, CDR1 MNHEY and CDR2 SVGEGT. CDR3 length: 17 amino acids. Trimming removed 6 bases from V and 1 base from J, with 19 bases in between. CDR3 amino acids: CASRPLQTVGSNQPQHF. DNA for the CDR3: TGTGCCAGCAGGCCCCTCCAGACAGTTGGAAGCAATCAGCCCCAGCATTTT.

In this sample, this clonotype turned up many times. This chain connects TRBV28 to TRBJ2-5; 8 bases line up with TRBD2. This CDR3 has 16 amino acids. CDR1 and CDR2 from the germline V gene are MDHEN and SYDVKM. Germline trimming cut 5 bases from V and 5 bases from J; bases unmatched to any gene: 13. CDR3 DNA sequence: TGTGCCAGCAGTACCCGGCTAGCGGGTTCGAGGGAGACCCAGTACTTC. It translates to CASSTRLAGSRETQYF.

The chain has TRBV5-1 and TRBJ2-1, with D maybe TRBD2 (6 bases). The CDR3 is 15 amino acids. V was cut by 0 bases and J by 12 bases, with 19 bases left in between. Germline assignment: CDR1 SGHRS and CDR2 YFSETQ. The CDR3 DNA reads TGCGCCAGCAGCTTGGTCGAAGTCTGGGGAGGAAGGCAGTTCTTC. This encodes CASSLVEVWGGRQFF.

V is TRBV5-1 and J is TRBJ2-7; D is uncertain. Near its end, the DNA agrees better with TRBJ2-5, so the J call may be wrong. The germline V gene encodes CDR1 SGHRS and CDR2 YFSETQ. The CDR3 runs to 13 residues. CDR3 loop: CASSILTPETQYF. The DNA of the CDR3 is TGCGCCAGCAGCATTCTGACCCCGGAGACCCAGTACTTC.

This CDR3 reads CSARDPGGATEAFF. In nucleotides, the CDR3 is TGCAGTGCTAGAGACCCAGGGGGTGCCACTGAAGCTTTCTTT. The chain carries TRBV20-1 and TRBJ1-1, with 7 bases aligning to TRBD1. CDR1 and CDR2 (germline): DFQATT, SNEGSKA (reference sequence). V gave up 0 bases and J gave up 4 bases; unmatched junction bases: 5. This CDR3 has 14 residues.

The chain joins TRBV20-1 to TRBJ2-5, with 14 bases matching TRBD2. Germline CDR1 is DFQATT and CDR2 is SNEGSKA (reference sequence). This CDR3 has 14 residues. Unmatched junction bases numbered 10, after V lost 5 bases and J lost 11 bases. The CDR3 is CSAGTSGGLNEQYF. CDR3 DNA: TGCAGTGCTGGGACTAGCGGGGGCTTAAATGAGCAGTACTTC.

The gene calls are TRBV20-1 and TRBJ1-5; no clear D. The germline V gene has CDR1 DFQATT and CDR2 SNEGSKA (reference sequence). The CDR3 is made up of 13 amino acids. Trimming left V 1 base short and J 4 bases short, with 8 bases between. The CDR3 DNA is TGCAGTGCTAGAGGTGTGGGGAATCAGCCCCAGCATTTT. Translation: CSARGVGNQPQHF.

V usage is TRBV11-2 and J usage is TRBJ2-7, with a tentative D call TRBD2 (6 bases). The CDR3 runs 14 residues. Per germline, CDR1 SGHAT and CDR2 FQNNGV. The ends were cut back, 8 bases at V and 0 bases at J, with 14 bases in the middle. DNA for the CDR3: TGTGCCAGCGCAACCGGGACTCGCTCCTACGAGCAGTACTTC. Protein: CASATGTRSYEQYF.

This sequence joins TRBV20-1 and TRBJ2-7; D might be TRBD1 (6 bases). This CDR3 comprises 13 residues. V was trimmed by 6 bases and J by 0 bases, leaving 12 bases between them. Germline V gene data show CDR1 as DFQATT and CDR2 as SNEGSKA (reference sequence). Here the CDR3 reads CSALLDSSYEQYF. CDR3 DNA: TGCAGTGCCCTCCTGGACAGCTCCTACGAGCAGTACTTC.

The chain couples TRBV7-9 to TRBJ2-7, with D maybe TRBD2 (6 bases). This CDR3 is 14 amino acids long. Between the trimmed V and J ends, which lost 5 bases and 4 bases, there was a span of 15 bases. CDR1 and CDR2 (germline): SEHNR, FQNEAQ (reference sequence). The DNA of the CDR3 is TGTGCCAGCAGCCTTTCTAGCGTTCCGTACGAGCAGTACTTC. It codes for CASSLSSVPYEQYF. The variable domain in full, with the rest retrieved from reference TRBV7-9 and TRBJ2-7, is DTGVSQNPRHKITKRGQNVTFRCDPISEHNRLYWYRQTLGQGPEFLTYFQNEAQLEKSRLLSDRFSAERPKGSFSTLEIQRTEQGDSAMYLCASSLSSVPYEQYFGPGTRLTVT.

In this sample, this clonotype turned up a few times. The gene calls are TRBV6-5 and TRBJ1-2; D gene uncertain. The CDR3 covers 14 residues. Per the germline V gene, CDR1 is MNHEY and CDR2 is SVGAGI. V shed 6 bases and J shed 3 bases, with 14 bases lying between them. CDR3 amino acids: CASSGVFPDYGYTF. For the CDR3, the DNA is TGTGCCAGCAGCGGGGTCTTTCCTGACTATGGCTACACCTTC.